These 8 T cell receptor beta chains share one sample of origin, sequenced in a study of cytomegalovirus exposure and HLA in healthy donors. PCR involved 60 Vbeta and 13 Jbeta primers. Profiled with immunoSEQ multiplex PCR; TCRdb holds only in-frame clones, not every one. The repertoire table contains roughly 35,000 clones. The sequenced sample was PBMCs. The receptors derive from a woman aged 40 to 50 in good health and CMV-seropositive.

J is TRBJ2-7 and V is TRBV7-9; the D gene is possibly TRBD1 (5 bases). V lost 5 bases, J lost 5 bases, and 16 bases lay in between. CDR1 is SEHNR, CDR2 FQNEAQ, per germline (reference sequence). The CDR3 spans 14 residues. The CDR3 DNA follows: TGTGCCAGCAGCGAGTCCAGGGTTTTGGACGAGCAGTACTTC. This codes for CASSESRVLDEQYF. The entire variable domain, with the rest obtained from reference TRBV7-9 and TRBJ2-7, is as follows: DTGVSQNPRHKITKRGQNVTFRCDPISEHNRLYWYRQTLGQGPEFLTYFQNEAQLEKSRLLSDRFSAERPKGSFSTLEIQRTEQGDSAMYLCASSESRVLDEQYFGPGTRLTVT.

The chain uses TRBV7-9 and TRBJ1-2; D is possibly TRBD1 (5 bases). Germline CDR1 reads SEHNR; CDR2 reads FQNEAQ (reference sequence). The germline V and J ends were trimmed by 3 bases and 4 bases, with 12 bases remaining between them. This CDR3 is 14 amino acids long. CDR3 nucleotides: TGTGCCAGCAGCTTGGGGGGTGGGGCCTATGGCTACACCTTC. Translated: CASSLGGGAYGYTF.

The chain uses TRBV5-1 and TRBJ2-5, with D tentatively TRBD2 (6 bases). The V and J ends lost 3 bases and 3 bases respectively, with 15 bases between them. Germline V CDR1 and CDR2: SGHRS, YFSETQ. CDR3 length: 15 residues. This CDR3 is CASSSGVTPEETQYF. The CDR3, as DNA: TGCGCCAGCAGCTCGGGGGTTACGCCCGAAGAGACCCAGTACTTC.

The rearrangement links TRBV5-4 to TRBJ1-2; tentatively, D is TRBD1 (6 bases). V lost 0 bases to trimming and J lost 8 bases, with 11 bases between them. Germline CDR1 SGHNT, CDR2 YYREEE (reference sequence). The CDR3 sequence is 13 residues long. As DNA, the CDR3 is TGTGCCAGCAGCTTGGGAGGGGGTGGAGGCTACACCTTC. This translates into CASSLGGGGGYTF.

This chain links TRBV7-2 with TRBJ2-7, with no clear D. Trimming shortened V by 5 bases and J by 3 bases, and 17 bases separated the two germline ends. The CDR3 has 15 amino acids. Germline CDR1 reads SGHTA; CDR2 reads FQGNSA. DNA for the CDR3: TGTGCCAGCAGCCTCGTTCGAGGTGACGACTACGAGCAGTACTTC. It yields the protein CASSLVRGDDYEQYF. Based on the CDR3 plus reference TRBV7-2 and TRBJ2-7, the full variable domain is GAGVSQSPSNKVTEKGKDVELRCDPISGHTALYWYRQSLGQGLEFLIYFQGNSAPDKSGLPSDRFSAERTGGSVSTLTIQRTQQEDSAVYLCASSLVRGDDYEQYFGPGTRLTVT.

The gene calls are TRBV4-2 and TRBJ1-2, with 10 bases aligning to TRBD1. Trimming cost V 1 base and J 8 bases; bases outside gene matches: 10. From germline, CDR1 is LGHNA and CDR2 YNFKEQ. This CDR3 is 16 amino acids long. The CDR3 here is CASSQVGVGQGGGYTF. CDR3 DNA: TGTGCCAGCAGCCAAGTGGGGGTTGGACAGGGGGGGGGCTACACCTTC.

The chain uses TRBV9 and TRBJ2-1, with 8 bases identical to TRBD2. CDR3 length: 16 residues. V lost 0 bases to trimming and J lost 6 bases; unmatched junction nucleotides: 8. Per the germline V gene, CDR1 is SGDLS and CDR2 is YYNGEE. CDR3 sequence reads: CASSVAGGLRGNEQFF. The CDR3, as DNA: TGTGCCAGCAGCGTAGCGGGGGGGCTGAGGGGCAATGAGCAGTTCTTC. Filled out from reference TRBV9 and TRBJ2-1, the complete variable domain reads DSGVTQTPKHLITATGQRVTLRCSPRSGDLSVYWYQQSLDQGLQFLIQYYNGEERAKGNILERFSAQQFPDLHSELNLSSLELGDSALYFCASSVAGGLRGNEQFFGPGTRLTVL.

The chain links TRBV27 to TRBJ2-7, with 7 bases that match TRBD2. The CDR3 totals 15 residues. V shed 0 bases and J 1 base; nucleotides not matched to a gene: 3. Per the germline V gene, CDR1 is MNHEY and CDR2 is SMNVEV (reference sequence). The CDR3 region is CASSLSGTISYEQYF. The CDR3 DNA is TGTGCCAGCAGTTTATCCGGGACTATATCCTACGAGCAGTACTTC.